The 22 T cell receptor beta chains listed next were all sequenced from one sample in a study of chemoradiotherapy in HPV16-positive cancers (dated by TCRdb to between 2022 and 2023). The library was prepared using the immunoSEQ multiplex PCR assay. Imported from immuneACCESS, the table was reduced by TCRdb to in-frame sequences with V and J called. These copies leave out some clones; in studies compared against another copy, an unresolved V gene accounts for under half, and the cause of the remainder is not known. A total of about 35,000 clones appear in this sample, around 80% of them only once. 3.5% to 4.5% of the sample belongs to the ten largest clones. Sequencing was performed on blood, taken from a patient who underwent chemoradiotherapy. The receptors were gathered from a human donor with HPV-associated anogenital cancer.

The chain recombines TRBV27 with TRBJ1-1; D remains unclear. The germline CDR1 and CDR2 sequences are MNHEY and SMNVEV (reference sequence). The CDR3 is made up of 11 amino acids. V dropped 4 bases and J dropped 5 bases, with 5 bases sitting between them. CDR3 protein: CASSSQTEAFF. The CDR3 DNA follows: TGTGCCAGCAGTTCGCAAACTGAAGCTTTCTTT.

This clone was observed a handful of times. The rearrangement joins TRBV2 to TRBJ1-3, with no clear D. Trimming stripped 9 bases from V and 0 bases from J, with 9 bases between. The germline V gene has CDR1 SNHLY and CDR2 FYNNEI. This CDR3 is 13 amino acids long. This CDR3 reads CASRTDSGNTIYF. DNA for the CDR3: TGTGCCAGTCGGACGGACTCTGGAAACACCATATATTTT. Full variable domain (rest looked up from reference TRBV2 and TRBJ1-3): EPEVTQTPSHQVTQMGQEVILRCVPISNHLYFYWYRQILGQKVEFLVSFYNNEISEKSEIFDDQFSVERPDGSNFTLKIRSTKLEDSAMYFCASRTDSGNTIYFGEGSWLTVV.

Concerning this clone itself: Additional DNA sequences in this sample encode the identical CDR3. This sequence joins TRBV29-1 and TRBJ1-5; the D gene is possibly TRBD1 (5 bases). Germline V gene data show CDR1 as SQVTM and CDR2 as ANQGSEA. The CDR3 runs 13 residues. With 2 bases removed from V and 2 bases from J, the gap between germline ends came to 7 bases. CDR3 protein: CSVEQGGNQPQHF. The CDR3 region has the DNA TGCAGCGTTGAACAGGGTGGCAATCAGCCCCAGCATTTT.

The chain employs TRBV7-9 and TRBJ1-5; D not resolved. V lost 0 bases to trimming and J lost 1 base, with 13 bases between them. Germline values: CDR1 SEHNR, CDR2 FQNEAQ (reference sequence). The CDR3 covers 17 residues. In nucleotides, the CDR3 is TGTGCCAGCAGCTTAGCGACTGGACTCGCGAGCAATCAGCCCCAGCATTTT. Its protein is CASSLATGLASNQPQHF.

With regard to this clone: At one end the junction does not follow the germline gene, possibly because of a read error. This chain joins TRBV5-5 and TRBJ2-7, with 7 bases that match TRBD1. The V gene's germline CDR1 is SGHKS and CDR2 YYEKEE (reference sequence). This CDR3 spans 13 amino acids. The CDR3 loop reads CASSLQGGVFPNF. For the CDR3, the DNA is TGTGCCAGCAGCTTGCAAGGGGGCGTGTTCCCAAACTTC.

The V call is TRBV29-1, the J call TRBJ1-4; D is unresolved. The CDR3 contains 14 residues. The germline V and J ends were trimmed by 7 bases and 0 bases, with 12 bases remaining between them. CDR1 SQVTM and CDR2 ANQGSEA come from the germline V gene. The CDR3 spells CSALYSATNEKLFF. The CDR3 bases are TGCAGCGCCCTATATAGTGCAACTAATGAAAAACTGTTTTTT.

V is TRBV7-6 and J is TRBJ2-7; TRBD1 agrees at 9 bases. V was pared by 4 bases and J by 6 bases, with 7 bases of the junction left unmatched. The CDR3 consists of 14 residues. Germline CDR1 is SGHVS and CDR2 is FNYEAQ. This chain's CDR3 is CASSSGTGLVEQYF. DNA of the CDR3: TGTGCCAGCAGCTCTGGGACAGGGCTTGTCGAGCAGTACTTC.

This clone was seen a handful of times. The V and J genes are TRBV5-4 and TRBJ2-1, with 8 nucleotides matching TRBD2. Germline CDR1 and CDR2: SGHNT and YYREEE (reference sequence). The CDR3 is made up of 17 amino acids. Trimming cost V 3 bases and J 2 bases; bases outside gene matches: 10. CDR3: CASSSKRGKVPYNEQFF. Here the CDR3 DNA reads TGTGCCAGCAGCTCCAAGCGGGGGAAGGTCCCCTACAATGAGCAGTTCTTC.

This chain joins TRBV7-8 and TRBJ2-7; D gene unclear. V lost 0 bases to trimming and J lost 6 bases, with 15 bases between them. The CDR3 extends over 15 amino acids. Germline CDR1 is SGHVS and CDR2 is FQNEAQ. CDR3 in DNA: TGTGCCAGCAGCTTAGCGGCGTTCCACGACGGCGAGCAGTACTTC. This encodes CASSLAAFHDGEQYF. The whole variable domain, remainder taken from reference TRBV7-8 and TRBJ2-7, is GAGVSQSPRYKVAKRGQDVALRCDPISGHVSLFWYQQALGQGPEFLTYFQNEAQLDKSGLPSDRFFAERPEGSVSTLKIQRTQQEDSAVYLCASSLAAFHDGEQYFGPGTRLTVT.

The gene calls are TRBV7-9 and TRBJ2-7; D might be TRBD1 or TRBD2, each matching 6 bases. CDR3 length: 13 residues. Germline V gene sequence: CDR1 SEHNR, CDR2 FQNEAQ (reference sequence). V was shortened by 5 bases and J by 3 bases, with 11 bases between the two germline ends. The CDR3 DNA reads TGTGCCAGCAGCGCGGGACAATACTACGAGCAGTACTTC. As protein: CASSAGQYYEQYF.

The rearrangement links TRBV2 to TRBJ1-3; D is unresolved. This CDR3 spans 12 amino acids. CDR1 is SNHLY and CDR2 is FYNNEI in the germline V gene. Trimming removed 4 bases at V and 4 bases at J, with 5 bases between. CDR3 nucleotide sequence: TGTGCCAGCAGTGTCAAGGGAAACACCATATATTTT. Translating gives CASSVKGNTIYF. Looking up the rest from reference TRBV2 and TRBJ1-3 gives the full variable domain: EPEVTQTPSHQVTQMGQEVILRCVPISNHLYFYWYRQILGQKVEFLVSFYNNEISEKSEIFDDQFSVERPDGSNFTLKIRSTKLEDSAMYFCASSVKGNTIYFGEGSWLTVV.

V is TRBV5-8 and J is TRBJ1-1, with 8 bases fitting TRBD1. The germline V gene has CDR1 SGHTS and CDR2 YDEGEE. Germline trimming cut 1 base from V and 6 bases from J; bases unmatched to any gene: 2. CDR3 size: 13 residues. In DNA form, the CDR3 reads TGTGCCAGCAGCTTGCAGGGGGCCTCTGAAGCTTTCTTT. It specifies CASSLQGASEAFF.

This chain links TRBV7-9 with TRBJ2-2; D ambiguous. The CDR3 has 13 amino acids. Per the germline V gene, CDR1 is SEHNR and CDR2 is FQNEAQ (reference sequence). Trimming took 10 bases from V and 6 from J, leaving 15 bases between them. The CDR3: CANKLVDAGELFF. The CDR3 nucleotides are TGTGCCAACAAGTTAGTAGACGCCGGGGAGCTGTTTTTT.

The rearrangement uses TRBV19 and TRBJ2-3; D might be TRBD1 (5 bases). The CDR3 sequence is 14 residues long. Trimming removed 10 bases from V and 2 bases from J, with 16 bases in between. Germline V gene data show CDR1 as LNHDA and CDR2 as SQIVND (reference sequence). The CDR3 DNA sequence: TGTGCCACCAAAAGGGGAAGAGACACAGATACGCAGTATTTT. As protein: CATKRGRDTDTQYF.

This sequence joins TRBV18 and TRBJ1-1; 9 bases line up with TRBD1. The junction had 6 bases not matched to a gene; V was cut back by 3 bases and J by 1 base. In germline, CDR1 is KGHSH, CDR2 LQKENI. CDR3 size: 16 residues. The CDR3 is CASSPRPGQGNTEAFF. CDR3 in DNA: TGTGCCAGCTCACCTAGACCGGGACAGGGGAACACTGAAGCTTTCTTT.

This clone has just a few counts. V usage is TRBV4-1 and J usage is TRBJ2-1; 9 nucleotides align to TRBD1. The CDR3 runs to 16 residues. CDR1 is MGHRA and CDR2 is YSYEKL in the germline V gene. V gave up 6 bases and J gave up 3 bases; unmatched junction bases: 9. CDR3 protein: CASSQLWTGDYNEQFF. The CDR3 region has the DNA TGCGCCAGCAGTCAATTATGGACAGGGGACTACAATGAGCAGTTCTTC.

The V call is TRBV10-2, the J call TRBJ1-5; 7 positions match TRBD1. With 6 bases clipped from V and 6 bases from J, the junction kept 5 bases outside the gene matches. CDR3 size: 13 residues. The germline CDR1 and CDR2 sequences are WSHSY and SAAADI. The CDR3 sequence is CASSQGGGQPQHF. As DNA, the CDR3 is TGCGCCAGCAGCCAGGGGGGAGGTCAGCCCCAGCATTTT.

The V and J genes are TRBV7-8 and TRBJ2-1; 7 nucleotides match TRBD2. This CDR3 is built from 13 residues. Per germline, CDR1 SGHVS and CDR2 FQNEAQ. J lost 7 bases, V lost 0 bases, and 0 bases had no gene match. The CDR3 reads CASSLAGGNEQFF. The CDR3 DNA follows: TGTGCCAGCAGCTTAGCCGGGGGGAATGAGCAGTTCTTC.

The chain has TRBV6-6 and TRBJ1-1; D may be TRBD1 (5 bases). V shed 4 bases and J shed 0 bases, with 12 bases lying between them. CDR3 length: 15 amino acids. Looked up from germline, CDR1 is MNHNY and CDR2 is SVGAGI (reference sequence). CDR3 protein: CASSSGTGLNTEAFF. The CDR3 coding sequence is TGTGCCAGCAGTTCCGGGACGGGACTGAACACTGAAGCTTTCTTT.

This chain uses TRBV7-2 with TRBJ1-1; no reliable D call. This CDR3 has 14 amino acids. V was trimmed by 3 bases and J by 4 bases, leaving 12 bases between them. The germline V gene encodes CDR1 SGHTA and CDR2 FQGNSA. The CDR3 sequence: CASSLDPPGTEAFF. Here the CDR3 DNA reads TGTGCCAGCAGCTTGGATCCTCCCGGCACTGAAGCTTTCTTT. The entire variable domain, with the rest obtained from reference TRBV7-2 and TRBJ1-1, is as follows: GAGVSQSPSNKVTEKGKDVELRCDPISGHTALYWYRQSLGQGLEFLIYFQGNSAPDKSGLPSDRFSAERTGGSVSTLTIQRTQQEDSAVYLCASSLDPPGTEAFFGQGTRLTVV.

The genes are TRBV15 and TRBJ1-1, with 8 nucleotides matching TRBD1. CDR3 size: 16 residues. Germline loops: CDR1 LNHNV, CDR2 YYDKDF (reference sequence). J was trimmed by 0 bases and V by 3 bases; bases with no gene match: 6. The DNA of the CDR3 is TGTGCCACCAGCAGGGGATGGACAGGGATGAACACTGAAGCTTTCTTT. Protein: CATSRGWTGMNTEAFF.

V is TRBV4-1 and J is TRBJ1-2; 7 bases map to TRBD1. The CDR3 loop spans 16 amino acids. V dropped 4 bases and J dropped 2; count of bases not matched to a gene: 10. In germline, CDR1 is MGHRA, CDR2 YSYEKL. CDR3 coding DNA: TGCGCCAGCAGCCTCCGTCAGACAGGGTCCAACTATGGCTACACCTTC. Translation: CASSLRQTGSNYGYTF.